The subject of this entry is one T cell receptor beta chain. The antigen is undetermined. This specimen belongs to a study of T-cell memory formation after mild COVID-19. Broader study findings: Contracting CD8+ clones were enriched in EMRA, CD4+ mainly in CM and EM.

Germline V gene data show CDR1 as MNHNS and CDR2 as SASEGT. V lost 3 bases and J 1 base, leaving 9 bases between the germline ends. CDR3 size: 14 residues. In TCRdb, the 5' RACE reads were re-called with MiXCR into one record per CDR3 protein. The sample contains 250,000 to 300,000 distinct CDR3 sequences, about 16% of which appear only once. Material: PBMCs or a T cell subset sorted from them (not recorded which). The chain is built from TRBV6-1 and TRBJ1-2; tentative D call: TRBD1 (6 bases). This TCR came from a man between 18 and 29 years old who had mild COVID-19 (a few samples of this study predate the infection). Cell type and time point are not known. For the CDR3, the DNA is TGTGCCAGCAGTGATCCGGGACATAACTATGGCTACACCTTC. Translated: CASSDPGHNYGYTF.